This T cell receptor (beta chain) was sequenced during a study of T cell clones after liver transplantation. Assay used: immunoSEQ multiplex PCR; TCRdb lists only in-frame clones, some missing. The sample gives 20,000 to 25,000 clones, almost 70% of which show up once; approximately 3% is in the top ten. Trimming cost V 1 base and J 3 bases, with 9 bases left between them. The germline CDR1 and CDR2 sequences are SGHAT and FQNNGV. This CDR3 is built from 14 residues. This TCR was recovered from a human donor who received a liver transplant. Sequences were derived from CD4+ T cells from blood, sampled before liver transplant. J is TRBJ2-5 and V is TRBV11-2; a possible D gene is TRBD2 (5 bases). The CDR3, as DNA: TGTGCCAGCAGCTTAGTCCGAGGGAAAGAGACCCAGTACTTC. Its protein product is CASSLVRGKETQYF.